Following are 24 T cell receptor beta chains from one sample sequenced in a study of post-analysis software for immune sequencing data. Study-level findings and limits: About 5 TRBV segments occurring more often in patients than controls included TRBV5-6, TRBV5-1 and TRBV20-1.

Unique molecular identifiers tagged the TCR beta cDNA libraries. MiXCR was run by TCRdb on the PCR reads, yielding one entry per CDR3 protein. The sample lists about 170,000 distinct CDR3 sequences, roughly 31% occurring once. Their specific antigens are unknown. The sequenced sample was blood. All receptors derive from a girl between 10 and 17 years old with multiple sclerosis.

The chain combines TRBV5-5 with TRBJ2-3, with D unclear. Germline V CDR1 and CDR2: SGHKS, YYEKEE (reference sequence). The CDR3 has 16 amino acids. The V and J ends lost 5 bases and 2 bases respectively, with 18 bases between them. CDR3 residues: CASSPTSGTFTDTQYF. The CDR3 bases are TGTGCCAGCAGTCCAACCTCAGGTACCTTCACAGATACGCAGTATTTT.

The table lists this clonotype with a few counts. In DNA form, the CDR3 reads TGCGCCAGCAGCCGAAAAGGGGGACAGGGGGTCGATACGCAGTATTTT. This encodes CASSRKGGQGVDTQYF. This sequence joins TRBV4-1 and TRBJ2-3; TRBD1 agrees at 11 bases. CDR3 length equals 16 residues. CDR1 and CDR2 from the germline V gene are MGHRA and YSYEKL. Losses at the gene ends were 4 bases for V and 6 bases for J; bases not matched to a gene: 9.

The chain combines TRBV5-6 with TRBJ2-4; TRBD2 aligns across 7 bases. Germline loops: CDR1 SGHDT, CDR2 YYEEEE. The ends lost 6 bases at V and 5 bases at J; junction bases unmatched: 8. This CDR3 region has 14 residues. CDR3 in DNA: TGTGCCAGCACCATAACTAGCGTGGAAAACATTCAGTACTTC. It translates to CASTITSVENIQYF.

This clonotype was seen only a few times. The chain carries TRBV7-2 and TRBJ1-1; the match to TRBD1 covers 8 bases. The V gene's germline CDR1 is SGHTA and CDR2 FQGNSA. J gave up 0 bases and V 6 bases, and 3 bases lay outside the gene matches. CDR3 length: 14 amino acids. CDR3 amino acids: CASRVQGVNTEAFF. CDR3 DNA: TGTGCCAGCAGAGTACAGGGGGTGAACACTGAAGCTTTCTTT.

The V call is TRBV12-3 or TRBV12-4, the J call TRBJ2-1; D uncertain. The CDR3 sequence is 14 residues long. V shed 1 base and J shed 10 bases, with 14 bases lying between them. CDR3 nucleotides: TGTGCCAGCAGTTTAGAGAGAACCGTGCGGGAGCAGTTCTTC. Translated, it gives CASSLERTVREQFF.

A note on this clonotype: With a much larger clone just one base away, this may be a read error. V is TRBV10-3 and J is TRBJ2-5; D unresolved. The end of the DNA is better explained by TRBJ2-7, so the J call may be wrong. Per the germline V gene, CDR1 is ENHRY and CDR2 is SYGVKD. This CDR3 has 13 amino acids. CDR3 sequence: CAIREQKSYEQYF. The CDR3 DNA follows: TGTGCCATCAGGGAGCAGAAGTCGTACGAGCAGTACTTC.

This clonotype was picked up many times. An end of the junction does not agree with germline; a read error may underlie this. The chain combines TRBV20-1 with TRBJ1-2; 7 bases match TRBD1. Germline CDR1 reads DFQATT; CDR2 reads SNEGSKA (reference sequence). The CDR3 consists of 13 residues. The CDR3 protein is CSAGDRVTYGYTF. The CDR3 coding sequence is TGCAGTGCTGGAGACAGGGTAACCTATGGCTACACCTTC.

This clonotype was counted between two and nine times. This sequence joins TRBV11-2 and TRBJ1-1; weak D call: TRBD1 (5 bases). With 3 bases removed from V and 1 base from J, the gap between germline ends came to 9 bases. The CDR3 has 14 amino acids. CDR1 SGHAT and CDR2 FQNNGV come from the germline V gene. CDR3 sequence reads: CASSFQGGNTEAFF. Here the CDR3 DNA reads TGTGCCAGCAGCTTTCAGGGAGGGAACACTGAAGCTTTCTTT.

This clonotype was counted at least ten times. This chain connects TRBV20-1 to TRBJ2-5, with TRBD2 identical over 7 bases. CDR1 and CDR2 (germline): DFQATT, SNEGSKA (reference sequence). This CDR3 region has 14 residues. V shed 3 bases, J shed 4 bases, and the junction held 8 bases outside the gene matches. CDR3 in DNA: TGCAGTGCTAGCGGGCCGGGCGGGAGAGAGACCCAGTACTTC. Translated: CSASGPGGRETQYF.

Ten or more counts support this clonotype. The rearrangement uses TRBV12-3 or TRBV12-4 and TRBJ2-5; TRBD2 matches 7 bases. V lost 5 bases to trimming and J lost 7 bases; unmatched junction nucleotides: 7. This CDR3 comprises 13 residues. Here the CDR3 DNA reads TGTGCCAGCAGTCTCGGGGGGATCGGGACCCAGTACTTC. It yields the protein CASSLGGIGTQYF.

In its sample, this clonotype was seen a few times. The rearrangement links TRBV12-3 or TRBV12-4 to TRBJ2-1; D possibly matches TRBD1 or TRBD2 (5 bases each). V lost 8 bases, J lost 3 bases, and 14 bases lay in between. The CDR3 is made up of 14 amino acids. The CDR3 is CASCKGTGYNEQFF. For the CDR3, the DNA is TGTGCCAGCTGTAAGGGGACCGGCTACAATGAGCAGTTCTTC.

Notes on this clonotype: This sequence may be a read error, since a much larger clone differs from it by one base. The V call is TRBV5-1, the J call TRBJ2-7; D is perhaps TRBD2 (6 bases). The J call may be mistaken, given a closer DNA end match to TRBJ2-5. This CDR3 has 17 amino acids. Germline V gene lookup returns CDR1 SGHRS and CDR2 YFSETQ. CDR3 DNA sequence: TGCGCCAGCGGCTTATGGCGGGAAATTGGGCGGTTGGAGACCCAGTACTTC. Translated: CASGLWREIGRLETQYF.

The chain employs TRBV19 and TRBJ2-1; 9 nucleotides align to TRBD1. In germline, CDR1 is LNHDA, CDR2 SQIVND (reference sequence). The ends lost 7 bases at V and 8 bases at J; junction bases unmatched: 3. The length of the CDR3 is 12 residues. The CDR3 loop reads CASMDRGYEQFF. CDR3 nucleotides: TGTGCCAGTATGGACAGGGGATATGAGCAGTTCTTC.

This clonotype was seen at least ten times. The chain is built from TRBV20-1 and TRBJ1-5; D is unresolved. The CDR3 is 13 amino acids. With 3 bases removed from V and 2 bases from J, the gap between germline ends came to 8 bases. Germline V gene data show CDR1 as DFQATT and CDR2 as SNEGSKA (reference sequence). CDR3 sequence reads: CSARMGGNQPQHF. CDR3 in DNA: TGCAGTGCTAGGATGGGAGGCAATCAGCCCCAGCATTTT.

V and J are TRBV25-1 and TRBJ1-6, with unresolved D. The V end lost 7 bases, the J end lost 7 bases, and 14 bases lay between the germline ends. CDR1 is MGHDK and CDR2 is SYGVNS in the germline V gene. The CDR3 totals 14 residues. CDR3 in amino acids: CASNPEAPNSPLHF. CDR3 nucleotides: TGTGCCAGCAACCCAGAGGCCCCAAATTCACCCCTCCACTTT. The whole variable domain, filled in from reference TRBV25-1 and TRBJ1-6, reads EADIYQTPRYLVIGTGKKITLECSQTMGHDKMYWYQQDPGMELHLIHYSYGVNSTEKGDLSSESTVSRIRTEHFPLTLESARPSHTSQYLCASNPEAPNSPLHFGNGTRLTVT.

The CDR3 DNA reads TGCAGTGCTAGAGATGGGGTTGGAAACACCATATATTTT. Encoded protein: CSARDGVGNTIYF. The chain employs TRBV20-1 and TRBJ1-3; D is unclear. Trimming left V 0 bases short and J 3 bases short, with 6 bases between. This CDR3 spans 13 amino acids. Germline V gene lookup returns CDR1 DFQATT and CDR2 SNEGSKA (reference sequence).

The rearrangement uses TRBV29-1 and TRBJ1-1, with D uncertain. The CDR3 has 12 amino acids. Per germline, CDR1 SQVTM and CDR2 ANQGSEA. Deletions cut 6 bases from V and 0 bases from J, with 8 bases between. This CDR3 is CSVGSLNTEAFF. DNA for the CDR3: TGCAGCGTAGGCAGTTTGAACACTGAAGCTTTCTTT.

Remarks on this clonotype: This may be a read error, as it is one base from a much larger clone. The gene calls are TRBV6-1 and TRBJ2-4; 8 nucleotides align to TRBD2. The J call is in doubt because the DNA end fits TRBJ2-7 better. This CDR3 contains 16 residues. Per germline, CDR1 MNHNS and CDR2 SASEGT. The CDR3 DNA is TGTGCCAGCAATCCCATCGGGGGGGGCGGTTTGTACGAGCAGTACTTC. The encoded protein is CASNPIGGGGLYEQYF.

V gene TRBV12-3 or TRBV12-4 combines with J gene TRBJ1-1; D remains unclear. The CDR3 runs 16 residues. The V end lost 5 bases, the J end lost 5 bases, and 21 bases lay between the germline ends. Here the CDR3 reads CASSRDTWEKPTEAFF. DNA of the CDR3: TGTGCCAGCAGTCGAGATACTTGGGAAAAGCCAACTGAAGCTTTCTTT.

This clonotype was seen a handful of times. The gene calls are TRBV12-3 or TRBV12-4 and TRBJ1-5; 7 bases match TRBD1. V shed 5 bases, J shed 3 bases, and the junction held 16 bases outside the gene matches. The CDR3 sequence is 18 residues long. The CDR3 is CASSPPFWTGGPNQPQHF. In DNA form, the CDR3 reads TGTGCCAGCAGTCCCCCCTTCTGGACAGGCGGGCCCAATCAGCCCCAGCATTTT.

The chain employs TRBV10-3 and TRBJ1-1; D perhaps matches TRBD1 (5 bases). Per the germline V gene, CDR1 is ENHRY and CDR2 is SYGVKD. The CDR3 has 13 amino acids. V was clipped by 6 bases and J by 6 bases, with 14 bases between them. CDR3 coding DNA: TGTGCCATCAGGGACATACCAGGCTCTGAAGCTTTCTTT. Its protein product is CAIRDIPGSEAFF.

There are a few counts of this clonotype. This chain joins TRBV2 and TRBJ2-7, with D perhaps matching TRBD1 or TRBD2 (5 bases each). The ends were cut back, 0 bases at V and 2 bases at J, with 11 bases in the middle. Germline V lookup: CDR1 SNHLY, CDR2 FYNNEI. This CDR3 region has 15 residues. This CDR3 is CASSEAEGRAYEQYF. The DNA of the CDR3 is TGTGCCAGCAGTGAAGCCGAGGGCAGGGCCTACGAGCAGTACTTC.

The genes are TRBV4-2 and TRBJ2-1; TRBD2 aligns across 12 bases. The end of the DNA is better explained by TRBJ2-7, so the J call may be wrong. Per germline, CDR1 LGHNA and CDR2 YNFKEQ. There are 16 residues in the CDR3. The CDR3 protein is CASSQEGLAGTYEQYF. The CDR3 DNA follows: TGTGCCAGCAGCCAAGAAGGACTAGCGGGAACCTACGAGCAGTACTTC.

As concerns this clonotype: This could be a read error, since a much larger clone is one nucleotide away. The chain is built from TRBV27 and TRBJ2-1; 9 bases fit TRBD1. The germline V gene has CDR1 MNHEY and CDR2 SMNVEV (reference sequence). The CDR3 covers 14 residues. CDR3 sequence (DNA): TGTACCAGCAGTCCCGGGACAGGGATGAATGAGCAGTTCTTC. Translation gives CTSSPGTGMNEQFF.